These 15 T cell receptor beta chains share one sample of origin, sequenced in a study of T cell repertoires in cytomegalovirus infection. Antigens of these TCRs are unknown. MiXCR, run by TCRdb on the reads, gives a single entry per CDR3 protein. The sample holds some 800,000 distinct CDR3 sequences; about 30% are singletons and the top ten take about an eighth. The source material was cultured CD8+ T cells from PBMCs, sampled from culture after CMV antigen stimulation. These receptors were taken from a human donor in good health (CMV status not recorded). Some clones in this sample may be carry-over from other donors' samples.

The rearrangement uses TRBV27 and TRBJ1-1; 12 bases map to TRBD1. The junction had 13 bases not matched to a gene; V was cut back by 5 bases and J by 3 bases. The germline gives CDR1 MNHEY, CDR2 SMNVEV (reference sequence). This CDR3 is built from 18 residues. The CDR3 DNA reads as TGTGCCAGCAGTCCCCTTCCGGGACAGGGGGCTTTGGACACTGAAGCTTTCTTT. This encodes CASSPLPGQGALDTEAFF.

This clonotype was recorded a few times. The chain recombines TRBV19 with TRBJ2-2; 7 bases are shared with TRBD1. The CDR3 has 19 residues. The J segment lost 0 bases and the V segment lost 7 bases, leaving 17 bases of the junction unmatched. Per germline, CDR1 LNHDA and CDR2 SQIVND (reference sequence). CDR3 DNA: TGTGCCAGTAAAACAAATAACTTCCCAGACAGGGCGAACACCGGGGAGCTGTTTTTT. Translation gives CASKTNNFPDRANTGELFF.

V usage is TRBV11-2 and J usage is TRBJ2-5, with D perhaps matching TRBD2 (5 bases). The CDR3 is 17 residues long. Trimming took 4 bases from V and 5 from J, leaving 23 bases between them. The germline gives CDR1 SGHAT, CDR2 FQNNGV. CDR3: CASSSLTAAAPEETQYF. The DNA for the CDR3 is TGTGCCAGCAGCTCCTTAACCGCAGCGGCGCCGGAGGAGACCCAGTACTTC.

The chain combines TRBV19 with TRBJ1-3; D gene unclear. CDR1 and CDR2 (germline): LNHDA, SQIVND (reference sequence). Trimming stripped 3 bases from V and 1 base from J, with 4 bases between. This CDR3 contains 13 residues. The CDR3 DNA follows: TGTGCCAGTAGTATTCAATCTGGAAACACCATATATTTT. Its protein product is CASSIQSGNTIYF.

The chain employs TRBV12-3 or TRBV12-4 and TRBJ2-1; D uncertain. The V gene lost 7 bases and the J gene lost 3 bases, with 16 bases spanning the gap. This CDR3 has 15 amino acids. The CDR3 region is CASTDEKGIYNEQFF. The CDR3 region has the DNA TGTGCCAGCACCGATGAGAAAGGCATCTACAATGAGCAGTTCTTC.

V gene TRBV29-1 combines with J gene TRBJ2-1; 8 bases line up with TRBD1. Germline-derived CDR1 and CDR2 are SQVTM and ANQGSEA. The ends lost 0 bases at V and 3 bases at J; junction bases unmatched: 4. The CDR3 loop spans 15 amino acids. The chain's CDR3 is CSVEDATGDYNEQFF. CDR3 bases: TGCAGCGTTGAAGATGCGACAGGGGACTACAATGAGCAGTTCTTC.

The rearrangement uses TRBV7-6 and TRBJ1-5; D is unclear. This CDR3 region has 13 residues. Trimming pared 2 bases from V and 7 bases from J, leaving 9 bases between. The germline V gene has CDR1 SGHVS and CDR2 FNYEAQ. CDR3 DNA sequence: TGTGCCAGCAGCTTATCGGTTGCACAGCCCCAGCATTTT. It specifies CASSLSVAQPQHF.

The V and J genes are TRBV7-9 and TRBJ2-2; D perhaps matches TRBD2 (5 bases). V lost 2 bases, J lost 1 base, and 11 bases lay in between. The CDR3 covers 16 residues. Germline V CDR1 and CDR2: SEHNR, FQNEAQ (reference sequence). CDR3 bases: TGTGCCAGCAGCTTAACGGACTTACTGAACACCGGGGAGCTGTTTTTT. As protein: CASSLTDLLNTGELFF.

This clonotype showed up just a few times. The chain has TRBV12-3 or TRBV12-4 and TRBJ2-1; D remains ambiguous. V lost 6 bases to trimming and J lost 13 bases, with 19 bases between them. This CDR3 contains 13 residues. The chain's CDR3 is CASSPPRRLEQFF. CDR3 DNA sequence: TGTGCCAGCAGCCCCCCCAGGCGGTTGGAACAGTTCTTC.

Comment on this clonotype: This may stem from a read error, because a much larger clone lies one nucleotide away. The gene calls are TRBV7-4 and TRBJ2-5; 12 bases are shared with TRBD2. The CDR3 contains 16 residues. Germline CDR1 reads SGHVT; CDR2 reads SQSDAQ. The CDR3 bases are TGTGCCAACAGCTTATTCTGGACTAGCGGGGAAGAGACCCAGTACTTC. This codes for CANSLFWTSGEETQYF.

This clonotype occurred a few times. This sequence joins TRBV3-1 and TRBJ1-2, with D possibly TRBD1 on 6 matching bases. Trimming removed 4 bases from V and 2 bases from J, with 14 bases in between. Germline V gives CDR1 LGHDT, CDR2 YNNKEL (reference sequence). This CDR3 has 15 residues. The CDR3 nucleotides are TGTGCCAGCAGCCCTACATGGACAGTAAACTATGGCTACACCTTC. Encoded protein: CASSPTWTVNYGYTF.

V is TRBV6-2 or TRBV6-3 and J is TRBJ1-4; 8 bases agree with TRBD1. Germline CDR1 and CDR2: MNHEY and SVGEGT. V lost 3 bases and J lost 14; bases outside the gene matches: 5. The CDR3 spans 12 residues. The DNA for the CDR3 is TGTGCCAGCAGTTATACCACAGGGGGTCTGTTTTTT. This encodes CASSYTTGGLFF.

Here the CDR3 reads CASSHLRDTEAFF. CDR3 nucleotide sequence: TGTGCCAGCAGCCACTTGAGGGACACTGAAGCTTTCTTT. J is TRBJ1-1 and V is TRBV27; no firm D call. CDR3 length: 13 residues. CDR1 is MNHEY and CDR2 is SMNVEV in the germline V gene (reference sequence). Deletions cut 6 bases from V and 3 bases from J, with 11 bases between.

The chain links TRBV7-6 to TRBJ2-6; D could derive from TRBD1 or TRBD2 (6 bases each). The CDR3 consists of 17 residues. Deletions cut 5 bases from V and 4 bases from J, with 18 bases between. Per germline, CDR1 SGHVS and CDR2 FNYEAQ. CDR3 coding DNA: TGTGCCAGCAGCCCAACGATAACAGGGAGGGGGGCCAACGTCCTGACTTTC. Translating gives CASSPTITGRGANVLTF.

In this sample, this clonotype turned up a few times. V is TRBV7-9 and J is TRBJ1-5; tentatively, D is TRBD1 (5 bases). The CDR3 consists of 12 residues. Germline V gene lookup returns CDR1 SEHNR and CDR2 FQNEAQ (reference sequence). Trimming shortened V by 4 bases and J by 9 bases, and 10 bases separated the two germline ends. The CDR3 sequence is CASSSPGGPQHF. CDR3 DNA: TGTGCCAGCAGCTCGCCGGGGGGGCCCCAGCATTTT.